This TCR beta chain was documented in a study of early T cells in non-severe SARS-CoV-2 infection. Study overall: Alpha and beta chains were unpaired, from unsorted whole-blood bulk RNA.

V dropped 4 bases and J dropped 4 bases, with 11 bases sitting between them. From germline, CDR1 is SGDLS and CDR2 YYNGEE. The CDR3 loop spans 13 amino acids. Unique molecular identifiers were affixed to single, distinct cDNA molecules. One entry per CDR3 protein, called by TCRdb with MiXCR from the 5' RACE reads. Among tens of thousands of distinct CDR3 sequences, about 11% were seen once, and the ten largest hold approximately 6.4%. A few counts support this clonotype. Its antigen is unknown. Findings of the study overall: Missing private and CD4 specificities, VDJdb matching favored anti-spike CD8 responses.

J is TRBJ1-1 and V is TRBV9; D unclear. Sequenced: whole blood. This sequence was found in an adult who was a healthcare worker with PCR-confirmed SARS-CoV-2 infection or an uninfected control (not recorded which). Here the CDR3 reads CASSPVGFTEAFF. The CDR3 DNA reads TGTGCCAGCAGCCCCGTGGGCTTCACTGAAGCTTTCTTT.